Each of the 25 T cell receptor beta chains below was sequenced from the same sample in a study of blood T cell repertoires in COVID-19. The data were produced by immunoSEQ multiplex PCR, yet TCRdb's version contains in-frame clones alone and is incomplete. Here the sample spans roughly 400,000 clones, roughly 88% being singletons. Sample: PBMCs or T cells enriched from blood (not recorded which). Receptor source: a woman between 18 and 29 years old who had been exposed to COVID-19.

V is TRBV4-2 and J is TRBJ1-1; D not certain. Germline V CDR1 and CDR2: LGHNA, YNFKEQ. The CDR3 is made up of 14 amino acids. Deletions cut 4 bases from V and 0 bases from J, with 9 bases between. DNA of the CDR3: TGTGCCAGCAGCCCGAGCGAATTGAACACTGAAGCTTTCTTT. It codes for CASSPSELNTEAFF.

The V call is TRBV7-2, the J call TRBJ2-3; D possibly corresponds to TRBD1 (6 bases). Germline CDR1 reads SGHTA; CDR2 reads FQGNSA. This CDR3 is 15 amino acids long. Trimming shortened V by 4 bases and J by 5 bases, and 16 bases separated the two germline ends. Written as DNA, the CDR3 is TGTGCCAGCAGCTCCCTCAAACAGGGTAAAGATACGCAGTATTTT. This encodes CASSSLKQGKDTQYF. The full variable domain, its missing parts supplied by reference TRBV7-2 and TRBJ2-3, is GAGVSQSPSNKVTEKGKDVELRCDPISGHTALYWYRQSLGQGLEFLIYFQGNSAPDKSGLPSDRFSAERTGGSVSTLTIQRTQQEDSAVYLCASSSLKQGKDTQYFGPGTRLTVL.

This sequence joins TRBV28 and TRBJ1-2; tentatively, D is TRBD1 (6 bases). Germline V CDR1 and CDR2: MDHEN, SYDVKM. V gave up 3 bases and J gave up 4 bases, with 12 bases separating them. The CDR3 spans 14 residues. CDR3 in DNA: TGTGCCAGCAGTTTGGCCAGGGGAACCTATGGCTACACCTTC. Its translation is CASSLARGTYGYTF.

The CDR3: CASNIGGSQETQYF. In DNA, the CDR3 is TGTGCCAGCAATATCGGGGGATCCCAAGAGACCCAGTACTTC. The chain is built from TRBV27 and TRBJ2-5, with TRBD2 as a possible D gene (6 bases). Germline-derived CDR1 and CDR2 are MNHEY and SMNVEV (reference sequence). V was clipped by 7 bases and J by 1 base, with 13 bases between them. The CDR3 is 14 amino acids.

V usage is TRBV5-1 and J usage is TRBJ1-4; 7 positions match TRBD1. V was clipped by 4 bases and J by 6 bases; unmatched bases: 3. Looked up from germline, CDR1 is SGHRS and CDR2 is YFSETQ. The CDR3 is 13 residues long. The CDR3 DNA follows: TGCGCCAGCAGCCGACAGGGAGATGAAAAACTGTTTTTT. Protein sequence: CASSRQGDEKLFF. The variable domain in full, with the rest retrieved from reference TRBV5-1 and TRBJ1-4, is KAGVTQTPRYLIKTRGQQVTLSCSPISGHRSVSWYQQTPGQGLQFLFEYFSETQRNKGNFPGRFSGRQFSNSRSEMNVSTLELGDSALYLCASSRQGDEKLFFGSGTQLSVL.

The chain uses TRBV5-1 and TRBJ1-1; D may be TRBD1 (5 bases). V was shortened by 2 bases and J by 3 bases, with 11 bases between the two germline ends. The CDR3 extends over 14 amino acids. Per germline, CDR1 SGHRS and CDR2 YFSETQ. CDR3: CASSLFLGDTEAFF. CDR3 bases: TGCGCCAGCAGCTTATTCTTAGGGGACACTGAAGCTTTCTTT. The full variable domain, rest sourced from reference TRBV5-1 and TRBJ1-1, is KAGVTQTPRYLIKTRGQQVTLSCSPISGHRSVSWYQQTPGQGLQFLFEYFSETQRNKGNFPGRFSGRQFSNSRSEMNVSTLELGDSALYLCASSLFLGDTEAFFGQGTRLTVV.

This chain links TRBV30 with TRBJ1-2, with 8 positions matching TRBD1. Germline values: CDR1 GTSNPN, CDR2 SVGIG (reference sequence). This CDR3 is built from 14 residues. V lost 4 bases to trimming and J lost 0 bases; unmatched junction nucleotides: 4. In DNA form, the CDR3 reads TGTGCCTGGAAAGCGACAGGGGCTAACTATGGCTACACCTTC. Its protein product is CAWKATGANYGYTF.

The V call is TRBV7-9, the J call TRBJ2-2, with D tentatively TRBD1 (5 bases). CDR3 length equals 14 residues. Looked up from germline, CDR1 is SEHNR and CDR2 is FQNEAQ (reference sequence). The V end lost 1 base, the J end lost 4 bases, and 7 bases lay between the germline ends. The CDR3 here is CASSLVRGTGELFF. CDR3 in DNA: TGTGCCAGCAGCTTAGTTAGGGGCACCGGGGAGCTGTTTTTT.

This rearrangement joins TRBV10-2 to TRBJ2-7; 7 nucleotides align to TRBD2. The length of the CDR3 is 14 residues. J gave up 6 bases and V 2 bases, and 7 bases lay outside the gene matches. Germline CDR1 reads WSHSY; CDR2 reads SAAADI. CDR3 DNA sequence: TGCGCCAGCAGTGAGGCGGGAGTTGTGGTCGAGCAGTACTTC. As protein: CASSEAGVVVEQYF.

This chain uses TRBV6-4 with TRBJ1-6; 7 nucleotides align to TRBD1. The CDR3 is made up of 15 amino acids. Germline CDR1 MRHNA, CDR2 SNTAGT. Unmatched junction bases numbered 5, after V lost 2 bases and J lost 7 bases. CDR3 sequence reads: CASSDGTAGNSPLHF. The CDR3 coding sequence is TGTGCCAGCAGTGACGGGACAGCCGGAAATTCACCCCTCCACTTT.

The V gene is TRBV24-1, the J gene TRBJ2-7; 8 bases line up with TRBD2. Per germline, CDR1 KGHDR and CDR2 SFDVKD. Losses at the gene ends were 2 bases for V and 2 bases for J; bases not matched to a gene: 4. The CDR3 length is 15 residues. CDR3 amino acids: CATSDSSGSAYEQYF. The CDR3 DNA sequence: TGTGCCACCAGTGATTCCAGCGGGAGTGCCTACGAGCAGTACTTC.

This sequence joins TRBV12-3 or TRBV12-4 and TRBJ2-4; a weak D match, TRBD1 (5 bases). This CDR3 region has 13 residues. Trimming shortened V by 3 bases and J by 6 bases, and 9 bases separated the two germline ends. CDR3 nucleotide sequence: TGTGCCAGCAGTTTTCTGCAGGGAAACATTCAGTACTTC. It specifies CASSFLQGNIQYF.

The J gene is TRBJ2-2, the V gene TRBV5-6, with TRBD1 matching 8 bases. The CDR3 runs 14 residues. The germline CDR1 and CDR2 sequences are SGHDT and YYEEEE. Trimming at V came to 4 bases and at J to 5 bases, leaving 4 bases not matched to a gene. CDR3 in amino acids: CASSLRQGTGELFF. In nucleotides, the CDR3 is TGTGCCAGCAGCCTAAGACAGGGGACCGGGGAGCTGTTTTTT. The full variable domain, its missing parts supplied by reference TRBV5-6 and TRBJ2-2, is DAGVTQSPTHLIKTRGQQVTLRCSPKSGHDTVSWYQQALGQGPQFIFQYYEEEERQRGNFPDRFSGHQFPNYSSELNVNALLLGDSALYLCASSLRQGTGELFFGEGSRLTVL.

The chain carries TRBV7-9 and TRBJ1-2; D unclear. V lost 2 bases, J lost 6 bases, and 7 bases lay in between. This CDR3 is built from 12 residues. The germline gives CDR1 SEHNR, CDR2 FQNEAQ (reference sequence). CDR3 sequence reads: CASSLMGDGYTF. Here the CDR3 DNA reads TGTGCCAGCAGCTTAATGGGAGATGGCTACACCTTC.

This sequence joins TRBV4-3 and TRBJ2-3; unclear D gene. The CDR3 extends over 13 amino acids. Per the germline V gene, CDR1 is LGHNA and CDR2 is YSLEER. V lost 1 base and J lost 8, with 10 bases in between. The CDR3 DNA sequence: TGCGCCAGCAGCCAAGGGCGGCCCGGTACGCAGTATTTT. Translation gives CASSQGRPGTQYF.

The chain links TRBV7-6 to TRBJ2-7, with D possibly matching TRBD1 (5 bases). Germline V CDR1 and CDR2: SGHVS, FNYEAQ. V was trimmed by 1 base and J by 6 bases, leaving 19 bases between them. The length of the CDR3 is 16 residues. CDR3 sequence (DNA): TGTGCCAGCAGCTTAGATCGGTCTTTAAGGGGCGGCGAGCAGTACTTC. It encodes CASSLDRSLRGGEQYF.

The J gene is TRBJ1-2, the V gene TRBV28; tentative D call: TRBD1 (6 bases). Germline loops: CDR1 MDHEN, CDR2 SYDVKM. This CDR3 is 14 amino acids long. Trimming shortened V by 7 bases and J by 8 bases, and 20 bases separated the two germline ends. CDR3 nucleotides: TGTGCCAGCAATCGAGGGGGGGTTTTGATCGGCTACACCTTC. Its protein is CASNRGGVLIGYTF.

V usage is TRBV28 and J usage is TRBJ2-7; D may be TRBD1 (5 bases). Trimming stripped 5 bases from V and 2 bases from J, with 13 bases between. Germline V gene sequence: CDR1 MDHEN, CDR2 SYDVKM. The CDR3 contains 14 residues. The CDR3 sequence is CASSQGMGTYEQYF. For the CDR3, the DNA is TGTGCCAGCAGTCAGGGTATGGGGACCTACGAGCAGTACTTC.

The chain recombines TRBV11-2 with TRBJ2-1; maybe TRBD1 (5 bases). Trimming shortened V by 7 bases and J by 0 bases, and 10 bases separated the two germline ends. CDR1 is SGHAT and CDR2 is FQNNGV in the germline V gene. There are 14 residues in the CDR3. The CDR3 loop is CASTRGFSYNEQFF. The CDR3 coding sequence is TGTGCCAGCACTAGGGGCTTCTCCTACAATGAGCAGTTCTTC.

V and J are TRBV28 and TRBJ1-5; no firm D call. The CDR3 contains 12 residues. Germline V gives CDR1 MDHEN, CDR2 SYDVKM. V lost 6 bases and J 6 bases, leaving 9 bases between the germline ends. CDR3 loop: CASSPFGQPQHF. The CDR3 DNA is TGTGCCAGCAGCCCCTTCGGTCAGCCCCAGCATTTT.

This chain uses TRBV19 with TRBJ2-2, with 7 bases identical to TRBD1. The germline V gene has CDR1 LNHDA and CDR2 SQIVND (reference sequence). The CDR3 spans 15 residues. Unmatched junction bases numbered 12, after V lost 3 bases and J lost 11 bases. The CDR3 DNA sequence: TGTGCCAGTAGTATGCAAAGGACAGGCCGCGGAGAGCTGTTTTTT. The encoded protein is CASSMQRTGRGELFF.

The J gene is TRBJ2-3, the V gene TRBV30, with D tentatively TRBD2 (5 bases). This CDR3 spans 13 amino acids. CDR1 is GTSNPN and CDR2 is SVGIG in the germline V gene (reference sequence). Trimming pared 5 bases from V and 2 bases from J, leaving 11 bases between. The CDR3 DNA follows: TGTGCCTGGGATCGGGGTAACACAGATACGCAGTATTTT. The encoded protein is CAWDRGNTDTQYF. The full variable domain, with the rest looked up from reference TRBV30 and TRBJ2-3, is SQTIHQWPATLVQPVGSPLSLECTVEGTSNPNLYWYRQAAGRGLQLLFYSVGIGQISSEVPQNLSASRPQDRQFILSSKKLLLSDSGFYLCAWDRGNTDTQYFGPGTRLTVL.

In regard to this clone: A read error may account for a junction end that differs from germline. The gene calls are TRBV5-1 and TRBJ2-2; D tentatively reads TRBD1 or TRBD2 (6 bases each). Germline CDR1 is SGHRS and CDR2 is YFSETQ. There are 17 residues in the CDR3. CDR3 bases: TGCGCCAGCAGTTTGGGGGGCTACAGTTCGAACACCGGGGAGCTGTTTTTT. It translates to CASSLGGYSSNTGELFF.

The V gene is TRBV28, the J gene TRBJ2-7, with D perhaps matching TRBD2 (5 bases). CDR1 is MDHEN and CDR2 is SYDVKM in the germline V gene. The CDR3 totals 15 residues. The germline V and J ends were trimmed by 3 bases and 3 bases, with 15 bases remaining between them. CDR3 nucleotides: TGTGCCAGCAGTTTCTCGAGGGCCGGAGTCTACGAGCAGTACTTC. Protein: CASSFSRAGVYEQYF.

The chain links TRBV5-6 to TRBJ2-7, with 13 nucleotides matching TRBD2. V trimming: 3 bases; J trimming: 1 base; junction bases outside the gene matches: 4. Germline V lookup: CDR1 SGHDT, CDR2 YYEEEE. The length of the CDR3 is 16 residues. CDR3 DNA: TGTGCCAGCAGCTCCGGACTAGCGGGGGTTTCCTACGAGCAGTACTTC. It encodes CASSSGLAGVSYEQYF.